Reported below is one TCR beta chain. Its target is unknown. This sample was taken from a study of cytomegalovirus exposure and HLA in healthy donors. Regarding the study as a whole: In a later analysis, TCR beta V- and J-gene trimming was associated with a missense DCLRE1C variant. Another analysis was done later, and it associated around 15,000 TCR beta sequences with HLA alleles at 0.05 false discovery rate.

Both 60 Vbeta primers and 13 Jbeta primers went into the PCR. Libraries were prepared by immunoSEQ multiplex PCR; TCRdb keeps only in-frame clonotypes and omits some of them. The sample table includes 85,000 or so clones. This CDR3 has 13 residues. V was pared by 7 bases and J by 0 bases, with 9 bases between. The germline gives CDR1 MGHDK, CDR2 SYGVNS. The sequenced material came from PBMCs. The V and J genes are TRBV25-1 and TRBJ1-1, with unresolved D. The sequence was obtained from a woman aged 25-40 years in good health and CMV-seronegative. Written as DNA, the CDR3 is TGTGCCAGCATTGCGGAGTTGAACACTGAAGCTTTCTTT. This encodes CASIAELNTEAFF.